The 13 T cell receptor beta chains below come from one sample, sequenced in a study of ipilimumab plus nivolumab after autologous stem cell transplantation. Repertoires were generated with immunoSEQ multiplex PCR, while TCRdb's copy carries only in-frame clones and drops some. The table lists 15,000 to 20,000 clones, roughly four fifths of them singletons. This specimen consisted of PBMCs, obtained in a trial of ipilimumab plus nivolumab as post-transplant consolidation. These receptors all come from a male donor with diffuse large B-cell lymphoma.

This clone is deemed hyperexpanded. V usage is TRBV5-4 and J usage is TRBJ1-2, with 7 bases aligning to TRBD1. The V segment lost 4 bases and the J segment 3 bases; nucleotides outside the gene matches: 12. In germline, CDR1 is SGHNT, CDR2 YYREEE (reference sequence). The CDR3 spans 16 residues. Here the CDR3 reads CASSVDRAGMDYGYTF. The CDR3 coding sequence is TGTGCCAGCAGCGTAGACAGGGCGGGGATGGACTATGGCTACACCTTC.

The chain has TRBV4-3 and TRBJ1-1; D not resolved. CDR1 is LGHNA and CDR2 is YSLEER in the germline V gene. Trimming took off 0 bases at V and 1 base at J, with 6 bases between the two ends. The CDR3 extends over 14 amino acids. CDR3 in amino acids: CASSQELGNTEAFF. CDR3 in DNA: TGCGCCAGCAGCCAAGAGCTGGGGAACACTGAAGCTTTCTTT.

The chain joins TRBV6-5 to TRBJ1-3, with 7 bases identical to TRBD1. J gave up 0 bases and V 4 bases, and 6 bases lay outside the gene matches. Germline CDR1 reads MNHEY; CDR2 reads SVGAGI. The CDR3 is made up of 16 amino acids. The CDR3, as DNA: TGTGCCAGCAGTTTCCACAGGGGAAGCTCTGGAAACACCATATATTTT. Translation: CASSFHRGSSGNTIYF.

The chain employs TRBV4-1 and TRBJ1-1; D gene unclear. Germline V CDR1 and CDR2: MGHRA, YSYEKL. The CDR3 is 15 amino acids. Trimming left V 1 base short and J 4 bases short, with 13 bases between. CDR3 protein: CASSQGTQAATEAFF. For the CDR3, the DNA is TGCGCCAGCAGCCAAGGAACCCAGGCGGCCACTGAAGCTTTCTTT.

This chain links TRBV27 with TRBJ1-2; tentatively, D is TRBD1 (6 bases). The CDR3 covers 13 residues. V lost 6 bases and J lost 2, with 10 bases in between. Per the germline V gene, CDR1 is MNHEY and CDR2 is SMNVEV (reference sequence). The CDR3 loop is CASSPGQNYGYTF. In DNA form, the CDR3 reads TGTGCCAGCAGCCCCGGACAGAACTATGGCTACACCTTC.

The V gene is TRBV30, the J gene TRBJ2-3; D may be TRBD2 (6 bases). Germline CDR1 GTSNPN, CDR2 SVGIG (reference sequence). CDR3 length: 14 residues. V was shortened by 3 bases and J by 2 bases, with 12 bases between the two germline ends. The CDR3 sequence is CAWRPGLNTDTQYF. For the CDR3, the DNA is TGTGCCTGGAGACCGGGACTGAACACAGATACGCAGTATTTT.

This clone showed up just once. The rearrangement uses TRBV29-1 and TRBJ2-7; D tentatively reads TRBD1 or TRBD2 (5 bases each). This CDR3 comprises 16 residues. CDR1 is SQVTM and CDR2 is ANQGSEA in the germline V gene. The CDR3 is CNHIVGDPRTFDEQYF. DNA for the CDR3: TGCAACCACATCGTAGGGGACCCCCGAACCTTTGACGAGCAGTACTTC.

V gene TRBV6-5 combines with J gene TRBJ1-5; D perhaps matches TRBD1 (5 bases). The CDR3 extends over 13 amino acids. The V gene lost 2 bases and the J gene lost 4 bases, with 6 bases spanning the gap. From germline, CDR1 is MNHEY and CDR2 SVGAGI. In DNA, the CDR3 is TGTGCCAGCAGTTACGGGGGAAATCAGCCCCAGCATTTT. Translated: CASSYGGNQPQHF.

The chain has TRBV7-6 and TRBJ1-4; 8 nucleotides line up with TRBD1. From germline, CDR1 is SGHVS and CDR2 FNYEAQ. The CDR3 loop spans 14 amino acids. Trimming cost V 1 base and J 5 bases; bases outside gene matches: 0. CDR3 DNA: TGTGCCAGCAGCTTAGACAGGGGGAATGAAAAACTGTTTTTT. It is translated as CASSLDRGNEKLFF.

This clone was recorded a few times. The J gene is TRBJ1-6, the V gene TRBV4-1; 8 bases line up with TRBD1. J gave up 8 bases and V 1 base, and 4 bases lay outside the gene matches. Germline values: CDR1 MGHRA, CDR2 YSYEKL. CDR3 length: 15 amino acids. Here the CDR3 DNA reads TGCGCCAGCAGCCAAGGGACAGGGTACGATTCACCCCTCCACTTT. It translates to CASSQGTGYDSPLHF.

The J gene is TRBJ2-2, the V gene TRBV4-1; D unresolved. From germline, CDR1 is MGHRA and CDR2 YSYEKL. CDR3 length: 15 amino acids. Trimming shortened V by 4 bases and J by 6 bases, and 15 bases separated the two germline ends. DNA for the CDR3: TGCGCCAGCAGCCCCGGAGATGGGGTGCCCGGGGAGCTGTTTTTT. Protein: CASSPGDGVPGELFF.

This rearrangement joins TRBV7-9 to TRBJ2-1; D may be TRBD2 (5 bases). CDR1 is SEHNR and CDR2 is FQNEAQ in the germline V gene (reference sequence). The V gene lost 4 bases and the J gene lost 2 bases, with 9 bases spanning the gap. The CDR3 is 14 amino acids. The CDR3 DNA reads as TGTGCCAGCAGCTCATCGGGGACCTACAATGAGCAGTTCTTC. Residues: CASSSSGTYNEQFF.

The chain has TRBV5-4 and TRBJ1-2; TRBD1 matches at 7 bases. V shed 4 bases and J 4 bases; nucleotides not matched to a gene: 13. Per germline, CDR1 SGHNT and CDR2 YYREEE (reference sequence). The CDR3 contains 16 residues. The CDR3 is CASSPQTGVRGYGYTF. In DNA form, the CDR3 reads TGTGCCAGCAGCCCCCAAACAGGGGTAAGAGGCTATGGCTACACCTTC.